The rows below give T cell receptor beta chains drawn from one sample of a study of shared clonotypes between healthy human individuals. Assay: immunoSEQ multiplex PCR; the TCRdb copy retains only in-frame clones and omits some. The sample has some 1,600,000 clones; approximately 98% are singletons. Sequenced: naive CD4+ T cells sorted from blood. The receptor source for this set is a man under 40 in good health. CDR3s include the opening cysteine and the closing phenylalanine or tryptophan. Fields, in order: V gene, J gene, D gene, clone size, CDR3 DNA, CDR3 protein. The D gene is left open where the match is weak. A clone size is listed for some rows: how often the clone was seen (once, few, many), or a class if it is expanded.

>TRBV19|TRBJ1-5|.|.
TGTGCCAGTGGCGGAAATCAGCCCCAGCATTTT
CASGGNQPQHF
>TRBV19|TRBJ2-7|.|.
TGTGCCAGTAGTATAACCTTACTCTCCTACGAGCAGTACTTC
CASSITLLSYEQYF
>TRBV23-1|TRBJ1-3|.|.
TGCGCCAGCAGTCAATCGGGGCGCCCCGGGGGAAACACCATATATTTT
CASSQSGRPGGNTIYF
>TRBV19|TRBJ2-3|TRBD1|.
TGTGCCAGTAGTATAGGAGCGGACAGGGGTCGGTATTTT
CASSIGADRGRYF
>TRBV30|TRBJ1-1|TRBD1|.
TGTGCCTGGAGGGACAGGGGGCGAGTGAACACTGAAGCTTTCTTT
CAWRDRGRVNTEAFF
>TRBV5-3|TRBJ2-5|.|.
TGTGCCAGAAGCCTTCTTCTAGCAGAACAAGAGACCCAGTACTTC
CARSLLLAEQETQYF
>TRBV5-6|TRBJ2-7|.|.
TGTGCCAGCAGCCCTGCGGGCCGGTACGAGCAGTACTTC
CASSPAGRYEQYF
>TRBV5-1|TRBJ2-1|.|.
TGCGCCAGCAGCTTGGCTGGGACCCACTCCTACAATGAGCAGTTCTTC
CASSLAGTHSYNEQFF
>TRBV4-1|TRBJ2-3|.|.
TGCGCCAGCAGCCTAGCATCTTACGATACGCAGTATTTT
CASSLASYDTQYF
>TRBV7-2|TRBJ2-7|.|.
TGTGCCAGCAGCTTAGTAGGAGCCCCGACCTACGAGCAGTACTTC
CASSLVGAPTYEQYF
>TRBV10-3|TRBJ2-3|TRBD2|.
TGTGCCATCAGTGAGTTCAGGACTAGCGGGGCAGATACGCAGTATTTT
CAISEFRTSGADTQYF
>TRBV6-1|TRBJ2-3|.|.
TGTGCCAGCAGTGAAGTGAATCTTAGCACAGATACGCAGTATTTT
CASSEVNLSTDTQYF
>TRBV18|TRBJ2-2|.|.
TGTGCCAGCTCACCAATCGGGAACACCGGGGAGCTGTTTTTT
CASSPIGNTGELFF
>TRBV29-1|TRBJ2-1|TRBD2|.
TGCAGCGTCCTACCTAGCGGAAGCTCCTACAATGAGCAGTTCTTC
CSVLPSGSSYNEQFF
>TRBV5-5|TRBJ2-3|TRBD2|.
TGTGCCAGCAGCGGTCCGGGACTAGCCAGCACAGATACGCAGTATTTT
CASSGPGLASTDTQYF
>TRBV6-4|TRBJ2-3|.|.
TGTGCCAGCAGGGGCGTTTGGTCCGGCACAGATACGCAGTATTTT
CASRGVWSGTDTQYF
>TRBV7-7|TRBJ2-7|.|.
TGTGCTAGCAGCCCTTCTGCAAGGGCGGGGGAGCAGTACTTC
CASSPSARAGEQYF
>TRBV5-1|TRBJ1-3|.|.
TGCGCCAGCAGCTTGAACGACTACTCTGGAAACACCATATATTTT
CASSLNDYSGNTIYF
>TRBV7-9|TRBJ2-7|.|.
TGTGCCAGCAGCTTTGGAAGCGGACTAAAATACGAGCAGTACTTC
CASSFGSGLKYEQYF
>TRBV12-5|TRBJ2-3|.|.
TGTGCTAGTGGTTTCGGTCTGGGTAGCACAGATACGCAGTATTTT
CASGFGLGSTDTQYF
>TRBV6-5|TRBJ2-7|TRBD2|.
TGTGCCAGCAGTGACTGGACTAGCGGGAGGGACGAGCAGTACTTC
CASSDWTSGRDEQYF
>TRBV7-9|TRBJ2-7|TRBD1|.
TGTGCCAGCAGTGACAGGGGACACTCCTACGAGCAGTACTTC
CASSDRGHSYEQYF
>TRBV5-1|TRBJ1-5|.|.
TGCGCCAGCAGCTCGGGAACAGGGTTCAATCAGCCCCAGCATTTT
CASSSGTGFNQPQHF
>TRBV6-1|TRBJ2-2|TRBD1|.
TGTGCCAGCAACAGGGGGACCCCCGGGGAGCTGTTTTTT
CASNRGTPGELFF
>TRBV7-9|TRBJ2-2|TRBD1|few
TGTGCCAGCAGCTTAGCGCTTGGACAGGGGGCAATCGGGGAGCTGTTTTTT
CASSLALGQGAIGELFF
>TRBV7-9|TRBJ2-1|.|.
TGTGCCAGCAGCTCCGAAGCGTGGGGTTCTACAAATGAGCAGTTCTTC
CASSSEAWGSTNEQFF
>TRBV2|TRBJ1-5|.|.
TGTGCCAGCAGTGTAGGGGGGCCTGAACGAAATCAGCCCCAGCATTTT
CASSVGGPERNQPQHF